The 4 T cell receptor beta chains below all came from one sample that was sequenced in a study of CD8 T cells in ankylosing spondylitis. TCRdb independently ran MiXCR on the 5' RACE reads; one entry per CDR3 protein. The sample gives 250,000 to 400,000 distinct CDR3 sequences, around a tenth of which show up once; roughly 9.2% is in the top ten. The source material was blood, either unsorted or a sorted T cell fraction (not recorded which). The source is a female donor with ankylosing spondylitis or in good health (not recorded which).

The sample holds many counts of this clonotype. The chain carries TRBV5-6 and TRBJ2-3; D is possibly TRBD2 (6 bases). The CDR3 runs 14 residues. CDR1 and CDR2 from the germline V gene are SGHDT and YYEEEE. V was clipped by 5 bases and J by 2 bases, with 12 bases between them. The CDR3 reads CASSDASATDTQYF. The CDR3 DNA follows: TGTGCCAGCAGTGACGCTAGCGCCACAGATACGCAGTATTTT.

CDR3 amino acids: CACRAPGRGNNYEQYF. The CDR3 DNA sequence: TGTGCCTGCCGGGCACCGGGGCGGGGGAACAACTACGAGCAGTACTTC. J is TRBJ2-7 and V is TRBV28; 7 bases align to TRBD2. CDR1 is MDHEN, CDR2 SYDVKM, per germline. CDR3 length: 16 amino acids. Trimming took 11 bases from V and 3 from J; bases not matched to a gene: 19. The variable domain in full, with the rest retrieved from reference TRBV28 and TRBJ2-7, is DVKVTQSSRYLVKRTGEKVFLECVQDMDHENMFWYRQDPGLGLRLIYFSYDVKMKEKGDIPEGYSVSREKKERFSLILESASTNQTSMYLCACRAPGRGNNYEQYFGPGTRLTVT.

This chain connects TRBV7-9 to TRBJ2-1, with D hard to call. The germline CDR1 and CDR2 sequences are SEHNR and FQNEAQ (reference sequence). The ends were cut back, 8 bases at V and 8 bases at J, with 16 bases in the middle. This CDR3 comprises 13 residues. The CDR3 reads CASPPRTWDEQFF. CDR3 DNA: TGTGCCAGCCCCCCTCGCACTTGGGATGAGCAGTTCTTC.

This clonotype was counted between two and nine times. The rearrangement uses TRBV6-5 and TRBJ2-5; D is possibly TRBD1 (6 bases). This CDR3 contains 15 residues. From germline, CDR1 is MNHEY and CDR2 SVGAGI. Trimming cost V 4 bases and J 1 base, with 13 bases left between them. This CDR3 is CASSSSGQLQETQYF. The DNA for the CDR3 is TGTGCCAGCAGTTCCTCGGGACAACTCCAAGAGACCCAGTACTTC.